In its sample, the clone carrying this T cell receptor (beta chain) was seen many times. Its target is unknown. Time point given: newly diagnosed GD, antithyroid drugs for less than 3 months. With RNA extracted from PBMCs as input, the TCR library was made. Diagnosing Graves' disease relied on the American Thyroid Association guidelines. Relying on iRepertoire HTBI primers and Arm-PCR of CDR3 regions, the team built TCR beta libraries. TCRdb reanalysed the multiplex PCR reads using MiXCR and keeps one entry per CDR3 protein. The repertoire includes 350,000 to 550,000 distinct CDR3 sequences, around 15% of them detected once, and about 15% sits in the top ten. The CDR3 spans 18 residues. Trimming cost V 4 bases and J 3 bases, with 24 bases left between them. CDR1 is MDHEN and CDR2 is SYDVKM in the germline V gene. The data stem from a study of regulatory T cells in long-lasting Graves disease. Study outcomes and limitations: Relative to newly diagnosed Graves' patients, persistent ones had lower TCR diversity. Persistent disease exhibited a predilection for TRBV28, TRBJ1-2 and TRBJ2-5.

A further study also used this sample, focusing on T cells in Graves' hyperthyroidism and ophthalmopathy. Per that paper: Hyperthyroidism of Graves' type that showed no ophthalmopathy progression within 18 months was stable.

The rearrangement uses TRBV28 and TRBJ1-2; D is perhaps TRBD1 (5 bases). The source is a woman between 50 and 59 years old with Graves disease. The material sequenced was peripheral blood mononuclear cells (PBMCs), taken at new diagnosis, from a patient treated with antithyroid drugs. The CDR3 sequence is CASSSTEALQGEDYGYTF. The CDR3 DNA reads TGTGCCAGCAGTTCAACGGAGGCCCTGCAGGGTGAGGACTATGGCTACACCTTC.